The sequence of this T cell receptor (beta chain) was determined in a study of blood T cell repertoires in COVID-19. Per the original methods: Amplified reference gene primers provided the basis for estimating nucleated cell counts. The data were produced by immunoSEQ multiplex PCR, yet TCRdb's version contains in-frame clones alone and is incomplete. The V and J calls and clone size come from that table; D and trimming were worked out from the DNA. The data show around 260,000 clones, approximately 84% seen once. Trimming shortened V by 7 bases and J by 4 bases, and 14 bases separated the two germline ends. The CDR3 has 13 amino acids. In germline, CDR1 is SGHNT, CDR2 YYREEE (reference sequence).

This TCR derives from a person between 70 and 80 years old with COVID-19, enrolled during active disease. The material sequenced was peripheral blood. The rearrangement uses TRBV5-4 and TRBJ1-2; tentatively, D is TRBD1 (5 bases). The CDR3: CASSPGGGYGYTF. CDR3 sequence (DNA): TGTGCCAGCTCCCCGGGGGGTGGCTATGGCTACACCTTC.